Described below is a single T cell receptor beta chain sequence and its context. This record comes from a study of blood T cell repertoires in COVID-19. Overall study context: Samples came from the United States, Italy and Spain, spanning acute and convalescent COVID-19.

The V gene's germline CDR1 is GTSNPN and CDR2 SVGIG (reference sequence). The germline V and J ends were trimmed by 7 bases and 5 bases, with 22 bases remaining between them. CDR3 size: 15 residues. In the study's own analysis: Estimation of nucleated cell counts relied on the amplification of reference gene primers. The assay was immunoSEQ multiplex PCR, and TCRdb's table has in-frame clones only and misses some. That table furnishes V, J and clone size, whereas the DNA furnished D and trimming. Among 210,000 or so clones listed, around 82% were seen once. The chain couples TRBV30 to TRBJ2-3; perhaps TRBD1 as D (5 bases). This receptor was obtained from a woman in her forties with acute or convalescent COVID-19. Source material: peripheral blood. The CDR3 is CASKRGREKRDTQYF. The CDR3 DNA follows: TGTGCCTCTAAACGAGGCAGGGAAAAACGAGATACGCAGTATTTT.